Listed here are 21 T cell receptor beta chains from one sample, sequenced in a study of glioma-infiltrating T cells after dendritic cell vaccination. Regarding time point: after dendritic cell vaccination, including at tumor progression/relapse. Produced via immunoSEQ multiplex PCR; TCRdb's table is partial and in-frame only. This table holds 110,000 or so clones, nearly 90% found once. This material consisted of blood, taken after dendritic cell vaccination. These TCRs come from a human donor with glioblastoma.

The chain couples TRBV18 to TRBJ2-2; TRBD1 aligns across 7 bases. The CDR3 consists of 16 residues. Germline V gene data show CDR1 as KGHSH and CDR2 as LQKENI. J lost 7 bases, V lost 3 bases, and 11 bases had no gene match. Written as DNA, the CDR3 is TGTGCCAGCTCACCGCGACAGGGCTTGGTTGGCGGGGAGCTGTTTTTT. This codes for CASSPRQGLVGGELFF.

This chain connects TRBV10-2 to TRBJ1-5, with TRBD1 as a possible D gene (5 bases). CDR3 size: 13 residues. With 6 bases removed from V and 4 bases from J, the gap between germline ends came to 10 bases. Looked up from germline, CDR1 is WSHSY and CDR2 is SAAADI. The CDR3 nucleotides read TGCGCCAGCAGCTCCGACAGAAATCAGCCCCAGCATTTT. Translated: CASSSDRNQPQHF.

The CDR3 coding sequence is TGTGCCTGGAGACCCCCGCGGGTTTTCAGAAACTATGGCTACACCTTC. Translating gives CAWRPPRVFRNYGYTF. The J gene is TRBJ1-2, the V gene TRBV30; D is uncertain. The V end lost 3 bases, the J end lost 2 bases, and 19 bases lay between the germline ends. The CDR3 runs 16 residues. In germline, CDR1 is GTSNPN, CDR2 SVGIG (reference sequence).

The gene calls are TRBV5-1 and TRBJ1-2; 9 bases agree with TRBD1. V shed 4 bases and J 4 bases; nucleotides not matched to a gene: 8. This CDR3 is built from 15 residues. Per the germline V gene, CDR1 is SGHRS and CDR2 is YFSETQ. This CDR3 reads CASSTGQGTAYGYTF. In DNA, the CDR3 is TGCGCCAGCAGCACGGGACAGGGTACGGCCTATGGCTACACCTTC.

The chain has TRBV6-1 and TRBJ2-7; 7 bases agree with TRBD1. Germline trimming cut 1 base from V and 0 bases from J; bases unmatched to any gene: 3. Germline V gene data show CDR1 as MNHNS and CDR2 as SASEGT. The CDR3 sequence is 15 residues long. CDR3 in DNA: TGTGCCAGCAGTGAAGAGGCAGGGGGCTCCTACGAGCAGTACTTC. This encodes CASSEEAGGSYEQYF.

This clone was seen ten or more times. V and J are TRBV6-1 and TRBJ1-2; weak D call: TRBD1 (5 bases). The germline CDR1 and CDR2 sequences are MNHNS and SASEGT. The CDR3 is 15 residues long. V was clipped by 2 bases and J by 6 bases, with 16 bases between them. The CDR3 DNA follows: TGTGCCAGCAGTGAAAATCGACAGCGTAGCAATGGCTACACCTTC. Amino acid sequence: CASSENRQRSNGYTF.

This chain uses TRBV11-2 with TRBJ2-7, with 10 bases lining up with TRBD2. With V trimmed by 5 bases and J by 4 bases, 8 bases remained unmatched. Germline loops: CDR1 SGHAT, CDR2 FQNNGV. This CDR3 region has 15 residues. In DNA, the CDR3 is TGTGCCAGCAGCCGGGGTCTAGCGGGAGCTTACGAGCAGTACTTC. As protein: CASSRGLAGAYEQYF.

The chain employs TRBV5-4 and TRBJ1-2; D remains ambiguous. Per germline, CDR1 SGHNT and CDR2 YYREEE (reference sequence). The CDR3 is made up of 15 amino acids. Trimming left V 0 bases short and J 4 bases short, with 13 bases between. CDR3 nucleotides: TGTGCCAGCAGCTTGGGCGCAGAAGCGTCCTATGGCTACACCTTC. It yields the protein CASSLGAEASYGYTF.

The chain has TRBV14 and TRBJ2-2; D is unclear. The V end lost 1 base, the J end lost 5 bases, and 11 bases lay between the germline ends. Germline V lookup: CDR1 SGHDN, CDR2 FVKESK. The CDR3 loop spans 15 amino acids. The CDR3 spells CASSQARARTGELFF. The CDR3 DNA follows: TGTGCCAGCAGCCAAGCCCGCGCACGGACCGGGGAGCTGTTTTTT. Together with reference TRBV14 and TRBJ2-2, the CDR3 gives the full variable domain: EAGVTQFPSHSVIEKGQTVTLRCDPISGHDNLYWYRRVMGKEIKFLLHFVKESKQDESGMPNNRFLAERTGGTYSTLKVQPAELEDSGVYFCASSQARARTGELFFGEGSRLTVL.

The chain is built from TRBV7-9 and TRBJ1-1; D unclear. CDR1 and CDR2 (germline): SEHNR, FQNEAQ (reference sequence). The CDR3 length is 12 residues. The germline V and J ends were trimmed by 2 bases and 8 bases, with 9 bases remaining between them. The CDR3 sequence: CASSLYGEEAFF. The CDR3, as DNA: TGTGCCAGCAGCTTATACGGGGAGGAAGCTTTCTTT.

This sequence joins TRBV10-3 and TRBJ2-7, with D unclear. V was clipped by 7 bases and J by 4 bases, with 11 bases between them. This CDR3 contains 12 residues. Germline V gene lookup returns CDR1 ENHRY and CDR2 SYGVKD. CDR3 DNA: TGTGCCATCACCGGTGACGGGTACGAGCAGTACTTC. Translating it yields CAITGDGYEQYF.

The chain couples TRBV2 to TRBJ1-6; tentative D call: TRBD1 (5 bases). The V end lost 7 bases, the J end lost 9 bases, and 10 bases lay between the germline ends. The CDR3 consists of 12 residues. Germline CDR1 reads SNHLY; CDR2 reads FYNNEI. CDR3 in amino acids: CASTDSPSPLHF. In DNA form, the CDR3 reads TGTGCCAGCACCGACAGTCCTTCACCCCTCCACTTT.

V usage is TRBV5-4 and J usage is TRBJ2-7, with 8 bases lining up with TRBD2. Trimming cost V 3 bases and J 5 bases; bases outside gene matches: 10. Germline V gene sequence: CDR1 SGHNT, CDR2 YYREEE (reference sequence). The CDR3 is 15 amino acids. The CDR3 coding sequence is TGTGCCAGCAGCTCCTTGAGCGGGAGAGGGGACGAGCAGTACTTC. Residues: CASSSLSGRGDEQYF.

This chain connects TRBV10-3 to TRBJ1-2, with TRBD1 identical over 9 bases. Unmatched junction bases numbered 13, after V lost 7 bases and J lost 7 bases. The length of the CDR3 is 15 residues. Germline values: CDR1 ENHRY, CDR2 SYGVKD. CDR3 protein: CAITSGTGFFSGYTF. As DNA, the CDR3 is TGTGCCATCACCTCCGGGACAGGGTTTTTCTCTGGCTACACCTTC.

The chain employs TRBV6-4 and TRBJ1-5, with a possible D match to TRBD1 (6 bases). Trimming left V 5 bases short and J 7 bases short, with 12 bases between. Per germline, CDR1 MRHNA and CDR2 SNTAGT. The CDR3 extends over 13 amino acids. The CDR3: CASSPTGRQPQHF. CDR3 DNA sequence: TGTGCCAGCAGTCCTACAGGGCGCCAGCCCCAGCATTTT.

The chain combines TRBV18 with TRBJ1-2; 8 positions match TRBD1. V lost 1 base to trimming and J lost 6 bases; unmatched junction nucleotides: 1. Germline CDR1 KGHSH, CDR2 LQKENI. The CDR3 has 13 amino acids. The CDR3 region has the DNA TGTGCCAGCTCACCACAGACAGGGGATGGCTACACCTTC. Translated: CASSPQTGDGYTF.

Concerning this clone itself: One junction end disagrees with the germline gene, perhaps due to a read error. V gene TRBV7-7 combines with J gene TRBJ2-1, with 7 positions matching TRBD1. Germline values: CDR1 SSHAT, CDR2 FNYEAQ (reference sequence). The CDR3 runs to 13 residues. CDR3 sequence (DNA): TGTGCTAGCAGCTTAGACAGGGACAATGAGCAGTTCTTC. Translated, it gives CASSLDRDNEQFF.

The genes are TRBV5-6 and TRBJ1-1, with D possibly being TRBD1 (6 bases). CDR1 SGHDT and CDR2 YYEEEE come from the germline V gene. V was cut by 4 bases and J by 0 bases, with 25 bases left in between. The CDR3 spans 19 residues. The CDR3: CASSPQGHYRVGVNTEAFF. The DNA for the CDR3 is TGTGCCAGCAGCCCCCAAGGGCATTACAGGGTGGGGGTGAACACTGAAGCTTTCTTT.

The V call is TRBV9, the J call TRBJ2-2; tentative D call: TRBD1 (6 bases). The CDR3 totals 16 residues. V was clipped by 3 bases and J by 3 bases, with 15 bases between them. CDR1 SGDLS and CDR2 YYNGEE come from the germline V gene. CDR3: CASSGNRDTHTGELFF. The CDR3 region has the DNA TGTGCCAGCAGCGGTAACCGGGACACTCACACCGGGGAGCTGTTTTTT.

This clone was seen a handful of times. V and J are TRBV5-4 and TRBJ2-5; 9 positions agree with TRBD2. Germline trimming cut 4 bases from V and 4 bases from J; bases unmatched to any gene: 5. From germline, CDR1 is SGHNT and CDR2 YYREEE (reference sequence). This CDR3 spans 14 amino acids. The CDR3 here is CASSTGTSLETQYF. DNA for the CDR3: TGTGCCAGCAGCACCGGGACTAGCTTAGAGACCCAGTACTTC.

The chain is built from TRBV23-1 and TRBJ1-3, with D possibly being TRBD1 (5 bases). TRBV23-1 is placed among ORFs of uncertain function. The V end was cut by 1 base, the J end by 4 bases, with 11 bases between. The CDR3 totals 15 residues. CDR3 amino acids: CASSQFQGLGNTIYF. CDR3 coding DNA: TGCGCCAGCAGTCAATTCCAGGGTTTGGGAAACACCATATATTTT.